This T cell receptor (beta chain) was observed in a study of cytomegalovirus exposure and HLA in healthy donors. Vbeta (60) and Jbeta (13) primers were used in the PCR. The method was immunoSEQ multiplex PCR; TCRdb's version includes in-frame clones alone and lacks a portion of them. Here the sample spans about 130,000 clones, less than 85% being singletons. The CDR3 totals 12 residues. V gave up 3 bases and J gave up 7 bases, with 9 bases separating them. From germline, CDR1 is MGHRA and CDR2 YSYEKL. Source material: PBMCs. The chain is built from TRBV4-1 and TRBJ1-2; D is unclear. This clonotype was sampled from a man aged 18 to 29 in good health and CMV-seropositive. CDR3 in DNA: TGCGCCAGCAGCCAGTACTCGTTTGGCTACACCTTC. Translation gives CASSQYSFGYTF.